This T cell receptor (beta chain) was recovered during a study of early T cells in non-severe SARS-CoV-2 infection. Overall study results and limits: Matching against VDJdb likely underestimated virus-specific expansions, favoring anti-spike CD8.

Individual cDNA molecules were tagged with unique molecular identifiers, the study reported. Each CDR3 protein is one row after TCRdb ran MiXCR on the 5' RACE reads. The sample lists 60,000 or so distinct CDR3 sequences, around 8.9% seen once, with under 20% in the top ten. Looked up from germline, CDR1 is DFQATT and CDR2 is SNEGSKA (reference sequence). The CDR3 loop spans 13 amino acids. V lost 5 bases to trimming and J lost 7 bases; unmatched junction nucleotides: 9. Notes on this clonotype: Its antigen is unknown.

V and J are TRBV20-1 and TRBJ1-1; the match to TRBD1 covers 8 bases. Sequencing was done on a sample of whole blood. This clonotype originated in an adult who was a healthcare worker with PCR-confirmed SARS-CoV-2 infection or an uninfected control (not recorded which). The CDR3 region is CSAPTGGLGEAFF. CDR3 nucleotides: TGCAGTGCTCCTACAGGGGGTTTAGGTGAAGCTTTCTTT.